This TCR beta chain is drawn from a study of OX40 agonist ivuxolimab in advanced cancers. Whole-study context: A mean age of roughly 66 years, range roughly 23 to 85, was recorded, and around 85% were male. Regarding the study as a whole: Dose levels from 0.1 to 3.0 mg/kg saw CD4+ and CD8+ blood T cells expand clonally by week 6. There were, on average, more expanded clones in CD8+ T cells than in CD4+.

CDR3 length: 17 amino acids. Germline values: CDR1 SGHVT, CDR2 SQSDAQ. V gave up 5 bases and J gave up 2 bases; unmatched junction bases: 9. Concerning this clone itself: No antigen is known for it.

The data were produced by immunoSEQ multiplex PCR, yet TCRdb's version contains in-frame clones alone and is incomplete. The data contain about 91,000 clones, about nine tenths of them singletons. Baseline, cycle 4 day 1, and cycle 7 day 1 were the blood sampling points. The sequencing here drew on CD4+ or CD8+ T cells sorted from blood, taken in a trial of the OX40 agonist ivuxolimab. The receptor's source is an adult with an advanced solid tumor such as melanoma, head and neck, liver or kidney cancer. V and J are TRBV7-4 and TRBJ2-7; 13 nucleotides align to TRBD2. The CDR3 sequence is CASSGQNTSGRAYEQYF. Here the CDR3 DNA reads TGTGCCAGCAGCGGACAGAATACTAGCGGGAGGGCCTACGAGCAGTACTTC.